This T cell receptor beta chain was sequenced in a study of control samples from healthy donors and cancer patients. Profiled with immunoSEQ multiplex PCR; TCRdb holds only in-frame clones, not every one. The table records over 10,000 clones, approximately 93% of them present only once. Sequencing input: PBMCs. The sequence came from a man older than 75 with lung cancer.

The CDR3 loop is CASSQEPRTGDSPLHF. DNA of the CDR3: TGTGCCAGCAGCCAAGAGCCTCGGACGGGTGACTCACCCCTCCACTTT. The chain employs TRBV4-2 and TRBJ1-6; D is undetermined. The CDR3 consists of 16 residues. Looked up from germline, CDR1 is LGHNA and CDR2 is YNFKEQ. Between the trimmed V and J ends, which lost 0 bases and 10 bases, there was a span of 16 bases.